This T cell receptor (beta chain) was obtained from a study of T cells after yellow fever vaccination. The germline gives CDR1 SGHNT, CDR2 YYREEE (reference sequence). J was trimmed by 15 bases and V by 4 bases; bases with no gene match: 7. The CDR3 has 12 amino acids. A single record per CDR3 protein comes from TCRdb applying MiXCR to the 5' RACE reads. Among hundreds of thousands of distinct CDR3 sequences, 12% were seen once, and the ten largest hold more than 12%. Here the sequenced sample was PBMCs, taken on the day of the yellow fever booster vaccination. The chain joins TRBV5-4 to TRBJ2-2; 9 bases fit TRBD1. The clonotype originates from a man between 25 and 39 years old who received the YFV17D yellow fever vaccine. CDR3 residues: CASSAGTGPVFF. The CDR3 DNA sequence: TGTGCCAGCAGCGCCGGGACAGGGCCGGTGTTTTTT.